This TCR beta chain is drawn from a study of T cell responses to AZD1222 COVID-19 vaccine (dated by TCRdb to the early 2020s). Describing the broader study: A total of 240 or so trial participants underwent TCR sequencing, of whom 207 had received two doses of AZD1222 and approximately 26 had received two doses of the MenACWY control vaccine. Trial participants were enrolled into age subgroups of 18-55, 56-69 and 70-plus years, which contained 148, 28 and 57 TCR-sequenced participants, respectively.

The CDR3 regions of human TCRbeta chains were subjected to immunosequencing. For the original study's pipeline: Repertoire TCRs were matched against a reference library of SARS-CoV-2-specific TCRs generated with the MIRA antigen-specificity platform. Breadth was defined as the fraction of unique TCRs that were SARS-CoV-2-associated, and depth was defined as the fraction of total T cells that were SARS-CoV-2-associated. Using the MIRA data, each spike-specific TCR was assigned both to the spike region to which the TCR was reactive and to a CD4 or CD8 class. Log10-transformed breadth and depth values were compared by one-way ANOVA with Sidak's multiple comparisons tests. TCRdb took this table from immuneACCESS and kept in-frame rearrangements with V and J called. Such tables lack part of the clones; where checked against another copy, unresolved V genes explain under half of the gap, and the rest is unexplained. V and J calls and clone size are given by that table; D and trimming were obtained from the DNA. Recorded for this sample are fewer than 130,000 clones; roughly 85% of them occurred a single time. Over 2% of the sample lies in the top ten.

The sample's time point, from its label and the paper: about 28 days (+/-7) after the second vaccine dose. AZD1222 recipients with second doses at about 4 weeks or about 12 weeks were pooled, because spike-specific TCR depth and breadth did not differ between schedules. Vaccinee samples came from UK trials COV001 and COV002, including a single-blind randomized controlled phase 2/3 trial of AZD1222 (ChAdOx1 nCoV-19) in healthy adults. For TCRbeta chain sequencing, PBMC samples were collected from trial participants at day 0 and at day 28 after the second dose. In the case of this clone: What this receptor recognizes is not known. Base qualities are missing; no much larger clone stands one base away.

Study-level results and caveats: Reportedly, close to half of the unique spike-specific TCRs recognized epitopes lying outside the regions that are mutated in the B.1.351 and B.1.1.7 variants. Participants were mostly white British and included more females than males, and it was suggested by the authors that clonal diversity may have been underestimated. In the small 56-69-year group, the increase in depth fell short of significance, most likely because of low power. No day 14 peak-response samples were available, so repertoires were characterized only after the peak T cell response. The vaccine-associated CD4 TCRs covered the entire spike protein, and the dominant responses fell in regions 160-218 and 743-854. After two AZD1222 doses, both the breadth and the depth of spike-specific TCRs were significantly higher than at day 0 and than in MenACWY recipients. Conclusions about previously exposed vaccinees are limited because only six or seven AZD1222 recipients were SARS-CoV-2 seropositive at baseline.

There are 16 amino acids in the CDR3, from cysteine to phenylalanine inclusive. The sequence is cut down to CDR3 DNA, 48 bases in frame from base 1. For this chain, trimming is 4 bases at the V end and 7 bases at the J end, and the number of junction bases without a gene match is 12. In the germline V gene, CDR1 corresponds to SGHTA and CDR2 to FQGNSA. This TCR was sampled from an adult who received the AZD1222 COVID-19 vaccine. The rearrangement combines TRBV7-2 with TRBJ1-5; 8 central bases correspond to TRBD1. Here the sequenced sample was peripheral blood, taken 28 days after the second AZD1222 dose. At the DNA level, the sequence is TGTGCCAGCAGCTCTGGACAGGGAAGGCGTCAGCAGCCCCAGCATTTT. This translates into CASSSGQGRRQQPQHF.